Below, 20 T cell receptor beta chains from the same sample are listed, as sequenced in a study of identical twins. TCRdb re-called the 5' RACE reads through MiXCR, storing one row per CDR3 protein. The table includes fewer than 650,000 distinct CDR3 sequences, more than 9% detected once. The sample also formed part of further work on yellow fever vaccine responses in identical twins.

Sequencing was done on a sample of PBMCs. The receptors come from a woman aged 18-29 years in good health.

The chain recombines TRBV3-1 with TRBJ2-7; D ambiguous. Germline-derived CDR1 and CDR2 are LGHDT and YNNKEL (reference sequence). Trimming left V 1 base short and J 4 bases short, with 11 bases between. The CDR3 loop spans 14 amino acids. CDR3 region: CASSQGSPPYEQYF. The DNA for the CDR3 is TGTGCCAGCAGCCAAGGATCCCCCCCGTACGAGCAGTACTTC.

The chain is built from TRBV6-1 and TRBJ1-5; D unclear. Per the germline V gene, CDR1 is MNHNS and CDR2 is SASEGT. CDR3 length: 13 amino acids. Between the trimmed V and J ends, which lost 2 bases and 4 bases, there was a span of 6 bases. CDR3 bases: TGTGCCAGCAGTGAATACCCAAATCAGCCCCAGCATTTT. Translation gives CASSEYPNQPQHF.

In its sample, this clonotype was seen many times. This sequence joins TRBV20-1 and TRBJ2-2; 10 bases are a match to TRBD2. Germline CDR1 is DFQATT and CDR2 is SNEGSKA (reference sequence). Germline trimming cut 0 bases from V and 4 bases from J; bases unmatched to any gene: 2. This CDR3 comprises 15 residues. Here the CDR3 DNA reads TGCAGTGCTAGAGATCGACTAGCGGGCACCGGGGAGCTGTTTTTT. Translated, it gives CSARDRLAGTGELFF.

This clonotype was found a few times. V and J are TRBV10-3 and TRBJ2-3, with 11 bases fitting TRBD2. This CDR3 contains 16 residues. Germline V gene sequence: CDR1 ENHRY, CDR2 SYGVKD. V lost 5 bases and J lost 5; bases outside the gene matches: 9. The CDR3 loop is CAISKPTSGELDTQYF. CDR3 DNA sequence: TGTGCCATCAGTAAGCCGACTAGCGGGGAGTTAGATACGCAGTATTTT.

This clonotype was counted ten times or more. The chain has TRBV4-1 and TRBJ2-1; 11 nucleotides align to TRBD2. Losses at the gene ends were 0 bases for V and 9 bases for J; bases not matched to a gene: 10. The CDR3 spans 17 residues. CDR1 MGHRA and CDR2 YSYEKL come from the germline V gene. The CDR3 sequence: CASSQDRGTSGWSEQFF. The CDR3, as DNA: TGCGCCAGCAGCCAAGATAGGGGGACTAGCGGCTGGAGTGAGCAGTTCTTC.

Ten or more counts support this clonotype. V is TRBV7-8 and J is TRBJ2-2; the D is unclear. Germline CDR1 reads SGHVS; CDR2 reads FQNEAQ. This CDR3 has 15 residues. V was cut by 2 bases and J by 1 base, with 8 bases left in between. The CDR3 DNA reads TGTGCCAGCAGCTTAATGGCGCTGAACACCGGGGAGCTGTTTTTT. Protein product: CASSLMALNTGELFF.

The CDR3 loop is CASSLGQGTLSGANVLTF. DNA of the CDR3: TGTGCCAGCAGCTTAGGACAGGGCACTCTCTCTGGGGCCAACGTCCTGACTTTC. The rearrangement links TRBV11-2 to TRBJ2-6, with 7 bases fitting TRBD1. The CDR3 contains 18 residues. Germline CDR1 is SGHAT and CDR2 is FQNNGV. J was trimmed by 0 bases and V by 1 base; bases with no gene match: 6.

The table lists this clonotype with a few counts. J is TRBJ2-5 and V is TRBV28, with TRBD2 matching over 7 bases. CDR3 size: 16 residues. V trimming: 4 bases; J trimming: 2 bases; junction bases outside the gene matches: 10. In germline, CDR1 is MDHEN, CDR2 SYDVKM. The CDR3 sequence is CASSYDRGRGQETQYF. The CDR3 nucleotides read TGTGCCAGCAGTTATGATAGAGGGAGGGGACAAGAGACCCAGTACTTC.

The chain combines TRBV9 with TRBJ2-3; D ambiguous. V was shortened by 4 bases and J by 0 bases, with 12 bases between the two germline ends. The CDR3 is 15 residues long. The germline V gene has CDR1 SGDLS and CDR2 YYNGEE. CDR3 in amino acids: CASSWWAESTDTQYF. The CDR3 DNA reads as TGTGCCAGCAGCTGGTGGGCAGAGAGCACAGATACGCAGTATTTT.

V gene TRBV29-1 combines with J gene TRBJ2-7; 8 positions agree with TRBD2. V dropped 1 base and J dropped 5; count of bases not matched to a gene: 1. The CDR3 contains 12 residues. Looked up from germline, CDR1 is SQVTM and CDR2 is ANQGSEA. The CDR3 DNA reads as TGCAGCGTTGAAGGGCGGGAGGACGAGCAGTACTTC. Translating it yields CSVEGREDEQYF.

In DNA form, the CDR3 reads TGTGCCAGCAGCCTTCTGGGGGACGGAGCCTACGAGCAGTACTTC. Encoded protein: CASSLLGDGAYEQYF. This chain uses TRBV7-2 with TRBJ2-7; D assignment may be TRBD1 or TRBD2 (5 bases each). Trimming took 5 bases from V and 2 from J, leaving 16 bases between them. Germline CDR1 and CDR2: SGHTA and FQGNSA. The CDR3 has 15 residues.

This chain's CDR3 is CASSPSSLTDTQYF. CDR3 DNA: TGTGCCAGCTCACCATCTTCACTCACAGATACGCAGTATTTT. The genes are TRBV18 and TRBJ2-3; no clear D gene. V gave up 2 bases and J gave up 2 bases, with 8 bases separating them. This CDR3 has 14 amino acids. The germline CDR1 and CDR2 sequences are KGHSH and LQKENI.

This clonotype has ten or more counts. The genes are TRBV4-2 and TRBJ2-1; 11 nucleotides align to TRBD2. Unmatched junction bases numbered 3, after V lost 3 bases and J lost 5 bases. CDR3 length: 15 residues. The germline CDR1 and CDR2 sequences are LGHNA and YNFKEQ. CDR3 bases: TGTGCCAGCAGCCACACTAGCGGGGGAGACAATGAGCAGTTCTTC. Translation gives CASSHTSGGDNEQFF.

This clonotype was counted between two and nine times. This chain connects TRBV15 to TRBJ2-2, with 13 bases identical to TRBD2. This CDR3 comprises 20 residues. The J segment lost 2 bases and the V segment lost 0 bases, leaving 9 bases of the junction unmatched. CDR1 and CDR2 (germline): LNHNV, YYDKDF (reference sequence). CDR3 DNA: TGTGCCACCAGCAGAGATCTGAGGACTAGCGGGGGTGCCAACACCGGGGAGCTGTTTTTT. Its protein is CATSRDLRTSGGANTGELFF.

This clonotype was recorded a few times. The V gene is TRBV18, the J gene TRBJ1-1; 8 nucleotides agree with TRBD1. From germline, CDR1 is KGHSH and CDR2 LQKENI. This CDR3 region has 13 residues. With 6 bases clipped from V and 8 bases from J, the junction kept 8 bases outside the gene matches. Here the CDR3 reads CASSGTGLEEAFF. The DNA for the CDR3 is TGTGCCAGCTCTGGGACAGGCTTGGAGGAAGCTTTCTTT.

This clonotype was counted at least ten times. The chain employs TRBV7-2 and TRBJ2-5; D is tentatively TRBD1 or TRBD2 (5 bases each). The V gene's germline CDR1 is SGHTA and CDR2 FQGNSA. The CDR3 totals 16 residues. Deletions cut 3 bases from V and 0 bases from J, with 14 bases between. CDR3 sequence reads: CASSLVGATYQETQYF. DNA of the CDR3: TGTGCCAGCAGCTTGGTCGGGGCTACTTACCAAGAGACCCAGTACTTC. The whole variable domain, remainder taken from reference TRBV7-2 and TRBJ2-5, is GAGVSQSPSNKVTEKGKDVELRCDPISGHTALYWYRQSLGQGLEFLIYFQGNSAPDKSGLPSDRFSAERTGGSVSTLTIQRTQQEDSAVYLCASSLVGATYQETQYFGPGTRLLVL.

This clonotype appeared many times. The chain joins TRBV5-1 to TRBJ2-5; no clear D. Germline CDR1 SGHRS, CDR2 YFSETQ. CDR3 size: 15 residues. Trimming cost V 1 base and J 0 bases, with 10 bases left between them. Here the CDR3 reads CASSLFSADQETQYF. CDR3 in DNA: TGCGCCAGCAGCTTGTTCTCGGCAGACCAAGAGACCCAGTACTTC.

This clonotype was seen repeatedly, ten times or more. The chain couples TRBV24-1 to TRBJ1-2; possibly TRBD1 for D (5 bases). Germline V lookup: CDR1 KGHDR, CDR2 SFDVKD. This CDR3 is built from 14 residues. V lost 4 bases, J lost 2 bases, and 10 bases lay in between. CDR3 residues: CATSEMDKNYGYTF. CDR3 sequence (DNA): TGTGCCACCAGTGAGATGGACAAAAACTATGGCTACACCTTC.

This clonotype was detected a few times. The V gene is TRBV5-1, the J gene TRBJ1-2; possible D gene TRBD1, 5 bases. CDR1 SGHRS and CDR2 YFSETQ come from the germline V gene. The CDR3 is made up of 14 amino acids. V was cut by 4 bases and J by 5 bases, with 15 bases left in between. The CDR3 nucleotides are TGCGCCAGCAGCGTCGGCTCGGGGGTTTATGGCTACACCTTC. Translation: CASSVGSGVYGYTF.

This clonotype was counted only a few times. CDR3 coding DNA: TGTGCCAGCAGAGCCAGACAGCAAGGGAACACTGAAGCTTTCTTT. This gives the protein CASRARQQGNTEAFF. The J gene is TRBJ1-1, the V gene TRBV6-1; D might be TRBD1 (5 bases). Trimming took off 6 bases at V and 1 base at J, with 15 bases between the two ends. The CDR3 length is 15 residues. CDR1 is MNHNS and CDR2 is SASEGT in the germline V gene.